This T cell receptor beta chain came from a study of T cells in Graves' hyperthyroidism and ophthalmopathy. Points from the study as a whole: Blood also held most thyroid clonotypes expanded beyond 0.001.

This clonotype occurred a few times. Its antigen is not known. The V segment lost 1 base and the J segment 3 bases; nucleotides outside the gene matches: 5. CDR1 MGHRA and CDR2 YSYEKL come from the germline V gene. CDR3 size: 16 residues. Each ophthalmopathy patient scored at least 3 on the Clinical Activity Score and at least 4 on NOSPECS grade, with duration under 3 months. RNA transcripts provided the source from which TCR beta CDR3 regions were amplified. HTBI primers were the set used in a first-round RT-PCR of the TCR CDR3. TCRdb analysed the multiplex PCR reads with MiXCR anew, one entry per CDR3 protein. Found here are approximately 430,000 distinct CDR3 sequences, over 12% of them singletons; the top ten hold less than 15%.

The genes are TRBV4-1 and TRBJ2-7, with TRBD1 matching 11 bases. Sequenced material: blood. This receptor was identified in a young man with Graves' ophthalmopathy. Written as DNA, the CDR3 is TGCGCCAGCAGCCAAGCGTGGACAGGGGGCCACTACGAGCAGTACTTC. Translation: CASSQAWTGGHYEQYF.